Listed below are T cell receptor beta chains from one sample, sequenced in a study of cytomegalovirus exposure and HLA in healthy donors. The table came from immunoSEQ multiplex PCR; TCRdb's copy has only in-frame clones and leaves some out. The sample has more than 95,000 clones, approximately 80% seen once. The specimen was PBMCs. All receptors derive from a man younger than 45 in good health and CMV-seropositive. Both conserved end residues are trimmed from each CDR3. The order of the fields is CDR3 protein, V gene, J gene.

ASSLSPTGKTYGYT,TRBV27,TRBJ1-2
ASSQDLSYGYT,TRBV4-1,TRBJ1-2
ASSRGGTGKNQPQH,TRBV13,TRBJ1-5
ASSSYRVHTEAF,TRBV6-1,TRBJ1-1
ASSLAYKGYGYT,TRBV7-9,TRBJ1-2
ASSLNRGAGYT,TRBV14,TRBJ1-2
ATKPGQAMGEQF,TRBV10-3,TRBJ2-1
ASSTTIWTSDEQY,TRBV4-1,TRBJ2-7
ASSGGGAAETQY,TRBV2,TRBJ2-5
ASRDRNQPQH,TRBV2,TRBJ1-5